Below are 27 T cell receptor beta chains sequenced from a single sample in a study of human T cells and chemical hapten exposure. The time point: patch test 1, 2 weeks after DPC sensitization. Noted treatment: therapeutic diphenylcyclopropenone sensitization with weekly scalp DPC. TCRdb recomputed calls from the RACE reads with MiXCR, one row per CDR3 protein. This sample yields more than 90,000 distinct CDR3 sequences, of which over 9.5% are seen a single time; about 2% belongs to the top ten. The sample here was whole blood, taken in connection with sensitization to the hapten diphenylcyclopropenone (DPC). Every receptor here comes from a man in his forties with alopecia areata. Some clones in this sample may be carry-over from other donors' samples.

The chain is built from TRBV2 and TRBJ2-1, with TRBD2 matching over 8 bases. Trimming removed 6 bases from V and 13 bases from J; junction bases left unmatched: 20. The CDR3 has 16 residues. Germline V gene data show CDR1 as SNHLY and CDR2 as FYNNEI. The CDR3 protein is CASSPRLREALSGQFF. The DNA for the CDR3 is TGTGCCAGCAGCCCACGTTTGCGGGAGGCCCTATCCGGTCAGTTCTTC.

This clonotype came up a few times. The chain has TRBV6-2 or TRBV6-3 and TRBJ2-7, with 10 positions matching TRBD2. Per germline, CDR1 MNHEY and CDR2 SVGEGT. The CDR3 has 13 amino acids. Losses at the gene ends were 5 bases for V and 3 bases for J; bases not matched to a gene: 1. The DNA for the CDR3 is TGTGCCAGCAGTCCTAGCGGGAGCTACGAGCAGTACTTC. Translation gives CASSPSGSYEQYF.

The chain is built from TRBV6-2 or TRBV6-3 and TRBJ2-7; possibly TRBD1 for D (6 bases). From germline, CDR1 is MNHEY and CDR2 SVGEGT. CDR3 length equals 14 residues. Between the trimmed V and J ends, which lost 6 bases and 3 bases, there was a span of 15 bases. CDR3 nucleotide sequence: TGTGCCAGCAGCCCACAGGGTTCCATCTACGAGCAGTACTTC. This sequence encodes CASSPQGSIYEQYF.

This sequence joins TRBV12-3 or TRBV12-4 and TRBJ2-1, with D possibly TRBD2 on 6 matching bases. The CDR3 has 16 amino acids. V was trimmed by 5 bases and J by 0 bases, leaving 14 bases between them. In DNA, the CDR3 is TGTGCCAGCAGTCCCCGTAGCGGAATCTCCTACAATGAGCAGTTCTTC. As protein: CASSPRSGISYNEQFF.

V gene TRBV7-2 combines with J gene TRBJ1-2; D unclear. Germline V gene lookup returns CDR1 SGHTA and CDR2 FQGNSA. The length of the CDR3 is 14 residues. Between the trimmed V and J ends, which lost 4 bases and 5 bases, there was a span of 14 bases. The CDR3 loop reads CASSSRRGFYGYTF. The CDR3 DNA reads TGTGCCAGCAGCTCACGCCGGGGTTTTTATGGCTACACCTTC.

This clonotype was counted many times. The genes are TRBV20-1 and TRBJ1-2; TRBD1 is a possible D gene (5 bases). Trimming stripped 0 bases from V and 2 bases from J, with 13 bases between. The CDR3 covers 15 residues. CDR1 is DFQATT and CDR2 is SNEGSKA in the germline V gene (reference sequence). Here the CDR3 reads CSARDLGQGNYGYTF. The CDR3 DNA follows: TGCAGTGCTAGAGATCTTGGTCAGGGAAACTATGGCTACACCTTC.

This clonotype came up once. V usage is TRBV21-1 and J usage is TRBJ2-7. TRBV21-1 is reported as a pseudogene. The length of the CDR3 is 14 residues. Here the CDR3 DNA reads TGTGCCAGCAGCAAAGGCTCGTCAGACTACGAGCAGTACGTC. This translates into CASSKGSSDYEQYV.

V is TRBV20-1 and J is TRBJ1-5; TRBD1 is a possible D gene (5 bases). The germline V gene encodes CDR1 DFQATT and CDR2 SNEGSKA (reference sequence). The ends were cut back, 3 bases at V and 2 bases at J, with 17 bases in the middle. There are 16 residues in the CDR3. CDR3 in DNA: TGCAGTGCTAGCCCGGGGGGGGTCGGCGGCAATCAGCCCCAGCATTTT. Translated: CSASPGGVGGNQPQHF.

This clonotype showed up just a few times. The chain recombines TRBV12-3 or TRBV12-4 with TRBJ2-3; D not resolved. Trimming shortened V by 2 bases and J by 7 bases, and 4 bases separated the two germline ends. The CDR3 is made up of 11 amino acids. CDR3 coding DNA: TGTGCCAGCAGTTTAACCCATACGCAGTATTTT. Its translation is CASSLTHTQYF.

This clonotype was detected a few times. The J gene is TRBJ2-2, the V gene TRBV7-3; the D gene is possibly TRBD2 (7 bases). V dropped 1 base and J dropped 6 bases, with 12 bases sitting between them. This CDR3 spans 15 amino acids. Germline values: CDR1 SGHTA, CDR2 FQGTGA. CDR3 residues: CASSLRGGGSGELFF. As DNA, the CDR3 is TGTGCCAGCAGCTTAAGAGGGGGGGGGTCCGGGGAGCTGTTTTTT.

This clonotype appeared a few times. The chain joins TRBV7-9 to TRBJ2-4; D may be TRBD2 (5 bases). The ends were cut back, 4 bases at V and 0 bases at J, with 19 bases in the middle. This CDR3 spans 18 amino acids. The germline CDR1 and CDR2 sequences are SEHNR and FQNEAQ (reference sequence). The CDR3 spells CASSSDISEILAKNIQYF. CDR3 bases: TGTGCCAGCAGCTCCGACATTAGCGAGATACTAGCCAAAAACATTCAGTACTTC.

V and J are TRBV27 and TRBJ1-1; D uncertain. Trimming took 2 bases from V and 8 from J, leaving 9 bases between them. Germline V gene sequence: CDR1 MNHEY, CDR2 SMNVEV (reference sequence). The CDR3 length is 12 residues. CDR3 sequence (DNA): TGTGCCAGCAGTTTAAATGGCCGCGAAGCTTTCTTT. Its translation: CASSLNGREAFF.

Ten or more counts support this clonotype. The rearrangement uses TRBV11-2 and TRBJ2-7, with TRBD2 identical over 9 bases. The trim removed 5 bases at V and 3 bases at J, leaving 14 bases unmatched. CDR1 is SGHAT and CDR2 is FQNNGV in the germline V gene. The CDR3 consists of 17 residues. Here the CDR3 reads CASSPRLAGRRGYEQYF. Written as DNA, the CDR3 is TGTGCCAGCAGCCCCCGTCTAGCGGGAAGACGAGGCTACGAGCAGTACTTC.

Comments on this clonotype: Germline is not matched at one junction end, which may reflect a read error. The V call is TRBV15, the J call TRBJ1-2; 9 nucleotides align to TRBD1. Germline values: CDR1 LNHNV, CDR2 YYDKDF (reference sequence). The CDR3 spans 16 residues. In DNA, the CDR3 is TGTGCCACCACCAGATATACAGGGGGCTTTGTCAATGGCTACACCTTC. Protein: CATTRYTGGFVNGYTF.

The rearrangement joins TRBV20-1 to TRBJ2-1; 12 bases align to TRBD2. Germline values: CDR1 DFQATT, CDR2 SNEGSKA (reference sequence). This CDR3 spans 14 amino acids. J gave up 4 bases and V 6 bases, and 4 bases lay outside the gene matches. CDR3 sequence reads: CSAPGLAGYNEQFF. CDR3 sequence (DNA): TGCAGTGCACCCGGACTAGCGGGGTACAATGAGCAGTTCTTC.

This clonotype was detected many times. V usage is TRBV27 and J usage is TRBJ1-1; D possibly corresponds to TRBD1 (6 bases). Deletions cut 5 bases from V and 0 bases from J, with 19 bases between. The germline V gene encodes CDR1 MNHEY and CDR2 SMNVEV (reference sequence). The CDR3 has 17 residues. The CDR3 region has the DNA TGTGCCAGCAGTCCCGTGACAGGCGACGCCCTGAACACTGAAGCTTTCTTT. It specifies CASSPVTGDALNTEAFF.

On this clonotype itself: At one end, the junction sequence differs from germline, possibly due to a read error. This chain links TRBV7-7 with TRBJ2-1; perhaps D is TRBD1 or TRBD2 (5 bases each). The CDR3 extends over 15 amino acids. The germline gives CDR1 SSHAT, CDR2 FNYEAQ (reference sequence). CDR3 sequence (DNA): TGTGCTAGCAGCTTAGTAAGGGGAGCTGAAAATGAGCAGTTCTTC. It yields the protein CASSLVRGAENEQFF.

This chain links TRBV29-1 with TRBJ1-1; no clear D. V was cut by 1 base and J by 8 bases, with 11 bases left in between. CDR3 length equals 12 residues. Germline V gives CDR1 SQVTM, CDR2 ANQGSEA. CDR3 sequence reads: CSVEARKPEAFF. CDR3 coding DNA: TGCAGCGTTGAAGCTAGGAAACCGGAAGCTTTCTTT.

This clonotype has a handful of counts. This rearrangement joins TRBV4-1 to TRBJ2-3, with 7 nucleotides matching TRBD2. After removal of 0 bases from V and 3 bases from J, the junction contained 3 bases not matched to a gene. Germline V gene data show CDR1 as MGHRA and CDR2 as YSYEKL. The CDR3 runs to 15 residues. The CDR3 DNA follows: TGCGCCAGCAGCCAAGAAGGCGGGAGAACAGATACGCAGTATTTT. This translates into CASSQEGGRTDTQYF.

This clonotype has just a few counts. The chain combines TRBV11-2 with TRBJ2-3, with 7 bases fitting TRBD2. Trimming removed 0 bases from V and 6 bases from J; junction bases left unmatched: 6. CDR3 length: 15 residues. Germline V lookup: CDR1 SGHAT, CDR2 FQNNGV. CDR3 amino acids: CASSLERFGRDTQYF. The CDR3 nucleotides read TGTGCCAGCAGCTTAGAAAGGTTCGGGAGGGATACGCAGTATTTT.

This sequence joins TRBV6-2 or TRBV6-3 and TRBJ2-1; 13 nucleotides align to TRBD2. Germline V gene data show CDR1 as MNHEY and CDR2 as SVGEGT. This CDR3 has 15 amino acids. J was trimmed by 4 bases and V by 6 bases; bases with no gene match: 3. The CDR3 nucleotides are TGTGCCAGCAGCTGGGGACTAGCGGGGTACAATGAGCAGTTCTTC. Translation gives CASSWGLAGYNEQFF.

This clonotype was seen more than once but under ten times. V usage is TRBV30 and J usage is TRBJ2-5; 9 bases fit TRBD2. This CDR3 has 14 amino acids. Per germline, CDR1 GTSNPN and CDR2 SVGIG (reference sequence). V lost 5 bases and J lost 4; bases outside the gene matches: 8. The CDR3 spells CAWGSGSGGETQYF. CDR3 coding DNA: TGTGCCTGGGGTAGCGGGAGCGGGGGAGAGACCCAGTACTTC.

This clonotype has more than one count but fewer than ten. The chain links TRBV6-2 or TRBV6-3 to TRBJ2-1, with D hard to call. The V gene's germline CDR1 is MNHEY and CDR2 SVGEGT. CDR3 length: 11 amino acids. Trimming stripped 5 bases from V and 8 bases from J, with 7 bases between. The CDR3 loop reads CASSPLDEQFF. CDR3 in DNA: TGTGCCAGCAGTCCCCTCGATGAGCAGTTCTTC.

The chain joins TRBV20-1 to TRBJ1-1; a weak D match, TRBD1 (5 bases). Trimming left V 1 base short and J 4 bases short, with 19 bases between. Germline CDR1 is DFQATT and CDR2 is SNEGSKA (reference sequence). The CDR3 contains 16 residues. This CDR3 reads CSARARDVLRGTEAFF. CDR3 DNA: TGCAGTGCTAGAGCCCGGGACGTACTTCGAGGCACTGAAGCTTTCTTT.

The chain is built from TRBV5-1 and TRBJ1-3; D not resolved. V was trimmed by 0 bases and J by 0 bases, leaving 4 bases between them. Germline V CDR1 and CDR2: SGHRS, YFSETQ. CDR3 length: 14 residues. CDR3: CASSLDRSGNTIYF. The CDR3 nucleotides are TGCGCCAGCAGCTTGGACCGCTCTGGAAACACCATATATTTT.

The CDR3 nucleotides read TGTGCCAGCAGCTCTACAAGACTAGCGGGAGACTCCTACGAGCAGTACGTC. It yields the protein CASSSTRLAGDSYEQYV. The gene calls are TRBV5-5 and TRBJ2-7; TRBD2 matches 12 bases. Trimming took 3 bases from V and 0 from J; bases not matched to a gene: 7. Germline V CDR1 and CDR2: SGHKS, YYEKEE (reference sequence). There are 17 residues in the CDR3.

This clonotype appeared a few times. This chain links TRBV3-1 with TRBJ1-1, with D perhaps TRBD1 (6 bases). V was shortened by 2 bases and J by 0 bases, with 13 bases between the two germline ends. The CDR3 covers 16 residues. CDR1 and CDR2 from the germline V gene are LGHDT and YNNKEL (reference sequence). The CDR3 sequence is CASSQRGQTLNTEAFF. CDR3 nucleotide sequence: TGTGCCAGCAGCCAACGGGGACAAACCCTGAACACTGAAGCTTTCTTT. The full variable domain, completed using reference TRBV3-1 and TRBJ1-1, is DTAVSQTPKYLVTQMGNDKSIKCEQNLGHDTMYWYKQDSKKFLKIMFSYNNKELIINETVPNRFSPKSPDKAHLNLHINSLELGDSAVYFCASSQRGQTLNTEAFFGQGTRLTVV.